Shown below are 12 T cell receptor beta chains from a single sample sequenced in a study of blood T cell repertoires in COVID-19. The assay was immunoSEQ multiplex PCR, and TCRdb's table has in-frame clones only and misses some. This table holds 100,000 or so clones, roughly 87% found once. What was sequenced was peripheral blood. These receptors all come from a man aged 55 to 70 with acute or convalescent COVID-19.

The rearrangement joins TRBV29-1 to TRBJ2-7, with 11 bases identical to TRBD1. V trimming: 6 bases; J trimming: 6 bases; junction bases outside the gene matches: 7. This CDR3 has 13 amino acids. CDR1 and CDR2 from the germline V gene are SQVTM and ANQGSEA. The CDR3 is CSVAGTGGGEQYF. The CDR3 bases are TGCAGCGTCGCTGGGACAGGGGGAGGCGAGCAGTACTTC.

CDR3 loop: CASSLRSGGRNTQYF. CDR3 in DNA: TGTGCCAGCAGCTTAAGAAGCGGGGGCCGAAATACGCAGTATTTT. The chain combines TRBV7-3 with TRBJ2-3; 8 bases agree with TRBD2. This CDR3 region has 15 residues. V lost 1 base to trimming and J lost 7 bases; unmatched junction nucleotides: 7. Germline V gene sequence: CDR1 SGHTA, CDR2 FQGTGA.

This clone was seen just once. The chain uses TRBV20-1 and TRBJ1-1; TRBD1 might be the D (6 bases). V lost 4 bases to trimming and J lost 6 bases, with 9 bases between them. Germline V gene lookup returns CDR1 DFQATT and CDR2 SNEGSKA (reference sequence). CDR3 length equals 11 residues. The CDR3 reads CSAKGVSEAFF. Here the CDR3 DNA reads TGCAGTGCTAAGGGGGTATCTGAAGCTTTCTTT.

Comments on this clone: This may stem from a read error, because a much larger clone lies one nucleotide away. The CDR3 loop reads CASSQGQGYEQYF. The CDR3 DNA reads as TGTGCCAGCAGCCAAGGACAGGGCTACGAGCAGTACTTC. The chain uses TRBV14 and TRBJ2-7; TRBD1 matches at 7 bases. Trimming took 1 base from V and 3 from J; bases not matched to a gene: 0. The CDR3 is 13 residues long. Germline V gives CDR1 SGHDN, CDR2 FVKESK.

CDR3 region: CACSTGGTDTQYF. For the CDR3, the DNA is TGTGCCTGTTCGACAGGGGGCACAGATACGCAGTATTTT. The rearrangement uses TRBV30 and TRBJ2-3, with TRBD1 matching over 8 bases. The CDR3 length is 13 residues. The V and J ends lost 6 bases and 1 base, in that order; junction bases with no gene match: 3. CDR1 GTSNPN and CDR2 SVGIG come from the germline V gene (reference sequence).

This clone was observed once. The chain joins TRBV6-5 to TRBJ2-7; TRBD1 matches at 9 bases. V shed 5 bases and J 3 bases; nucleotides not matched to a gene: 8. CDR1 MNHEY and CDR2 SVGAGI come from the germline V gene. The CDR3 totals 15 residues. In DNA form, the CDR3 reads TGTGCCAGCAGTACTAACAGGGGGCCCCACTACGAGCAGTACTTC. Amino acids: CASSTNRGPHYEQYF.

The chain carries TRBV11-2 and TRBJ2-7; TRBD1 agrees at 8 bases. The CDR3 runs 15 residues. Looked up from germline, CDR1 is SGHAT and CDR2 is FQNNGV. V lost 4 bases, J lost 5 bases, and 10 bases stayed unmatched. The CDR3 coding sequence is TGTGCCAGCAGCTCCCTGACAGGGGCTAGGCACGAGCAGTACTTC. It codes for CASSSLTGARHEQYF.

J is TRBJ2-7 and V is TRBV6-1; TRBD2 matches at 13 bases. The V gene end was trimmed by 4 bases and the J gene end by 3 bases; junction bases not matched to a gene: 18. There are 20 residues in the CDR3. From germline, CDR1 is MNHNS and CDR2 SASEGT. CDR3 amino acids: CASSVGMGRVGLAGLYEQYF. In DNA, the CDR3 is TGTGCCAGCAGTGTGGGTATGGGTAGGGTGGGACTAGCGGGGCTCTACGAGCAGTACTTC.

The gene calls are TRBV6-2 or TRBV6-3 and TRBJ1-1; TRBD1 might be the D (6 bases). Looked up from germline, CDR1 is MNHEY and CDR2 is SVGEGT. The CDR3 runs to 17 residues. Trimming cost V 5 bases and J 1 base, with 20 bases left between them. The CDR3 region has the DNA TGTGCCAGCAGTACGCCCCTAGCAGGGGAGGGGAACACTGAAGCTTTCTTT. Its protein product is CASSTPLAGEGNTEAFF.

V usage is TRBV5-1 and J usage is TRBJ2-2, with D perhaps TRBD2 (6 bases). Germline CDR1 SGHRS, CDR2 YFSETQ. V dropped 5 bases and J dropped 2 bases, with 16 bases sitting between them. This CDR3 comprises 16 residues. CDR3 in amino acids: CASRFSAGLNTGELFF. The CDR3 DNA reads as TGCGCCAGCAGATTTTCGGCGGGGCTAAACACCGGGGAGCTGTTTTTT.

The J gene is TRBJ1-2, the V gene TRBV30; D possibly corresponds to TRBD1 (6 bases). Per the germline V gene, CDR1 is GTSNPN and CDR2 is SVGIG (reference sequence). This CDR3 has 12 residues. V was trimmed by 5 bases and J by 4 bases, leaving 11 bases between them. Here the CDR3 DNA reads TGTGCCTGGTGGGGGGGCGGCTATGGCTACACCTTC. Translated: CAWWGGGYGYTF.

CDR3 sequence: CASSYRDSWGYTF. The CDR3 DNA reads as TGTGCCAGCAGTTACCGAGACAGTTGGGGCTACACCTTC. The chain carries TRBV6-6 and TRBJ1-2; tentative D call: TRBD1 (5 bases). The CDR3 has 13 amino acids. Germline V gene data show CDR1 as MNHNY and CDR2 as SVGAGI (reference sequence). With 2 bases removed from V and 8 bases from J, the gap between germline ends came to 12 bases.